This T cell receptor (beta chain) was observed in a study of T cell repertoires in cytomegalovirus infection (dated by TCRdb to about 2019). For the wider study: Peptide stimulations targeted recently identified HLA-C-restricted CMV epitopes, whose presentation resists viral immunomodulation, together with well-studied HLA-B-restricted epitopes. The HLA type of each donor mattered for the analysis, because public TCR beta signatures pointed to carriage of CMV infection along with the matching HLA type.

The sample's treatment or condition, from its label and the paper: in vitro stimulation with specific CMV peptide epitopes to enrich CMV-specific T cells. This clonotype occurred many times. Its antigen specificity is not known. No base qualities exist here, and no much larger clone lies one base off it. Paper-wide results and their limitations: In both this cohort and an independent roughly 350-donor cohort, the cumulative frequency of public TCR beta family members distinguished carriers of CMV infection plus the relevant HLA type. The ex vivo response was dominated by HLA-C-restricted CMV-specific TCR beta clonotypes, and the single most frequent clonotype in two of eight donors was supplied by these HLA-C-restricted clonotypes.

CDR1 and CDR2 are read off the germline V gene as SNHLY and FYNNEI. Unmatched junction bases come to 6, with V trimmed by 3 bases and J by 4 bases. The CDR3 runs 16 residues from the cysteine to the phenylalanine. Only the CDR3 portion is preserved as DNA: 48 bases, with reading frame beginning at the first base. The data were produced on an Illumina HiSeq 1500. Clones were called with MiXCR by TCRdb after fastp trimmed the public reads at Q25, and only in-frame beta chains were retained. All rows with the same CDR3 protein become a single entry with the most common DNA and genes. The sample contains about 110,000 distinct CDR3 sequences, about 30% of them found a single time. The ten largest clones take up roughly three quarters of the sample.

Here the sequenced sample was CD8+ T cells from cultured PBMCs, taken from culture after CMV antigen stimulation. The rearrangement joined TRBV2 to TRBJ2-1; the central 10 bases match TRBD2. The sequence derives from a human donor in good health (CMV status not recorded). Some clones in this sample may be carry-over from other donors' samples. The CDR3 is CASSDILAGLYNEQFF. The bases read TGTGCCAGCAGTGATATACTAGCGGGATTATACAATGAGCAGTTCTTC.